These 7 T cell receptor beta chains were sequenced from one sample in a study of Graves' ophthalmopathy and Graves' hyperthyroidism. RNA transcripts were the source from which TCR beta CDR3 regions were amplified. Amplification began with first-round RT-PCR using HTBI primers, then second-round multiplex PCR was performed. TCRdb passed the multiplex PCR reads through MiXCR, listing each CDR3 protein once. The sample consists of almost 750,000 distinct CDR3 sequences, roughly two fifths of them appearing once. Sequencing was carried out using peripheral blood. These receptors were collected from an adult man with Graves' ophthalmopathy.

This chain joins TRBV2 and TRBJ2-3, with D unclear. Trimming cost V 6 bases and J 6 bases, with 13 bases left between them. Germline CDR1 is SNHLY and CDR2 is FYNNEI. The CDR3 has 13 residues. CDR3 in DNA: TGTGCCAGCAGCGGGCAACGTACGGATACGCAGTATTTT. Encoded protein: CASSGQRTDTQYF.

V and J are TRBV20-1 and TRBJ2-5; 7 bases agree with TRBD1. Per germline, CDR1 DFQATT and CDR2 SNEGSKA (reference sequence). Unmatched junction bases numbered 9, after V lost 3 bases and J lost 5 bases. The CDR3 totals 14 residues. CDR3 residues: CSASLRQGGETQYF. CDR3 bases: TGCAGTGCTAGCCTTAGACAGGGTGGGGAGACCCAGTACTTC.

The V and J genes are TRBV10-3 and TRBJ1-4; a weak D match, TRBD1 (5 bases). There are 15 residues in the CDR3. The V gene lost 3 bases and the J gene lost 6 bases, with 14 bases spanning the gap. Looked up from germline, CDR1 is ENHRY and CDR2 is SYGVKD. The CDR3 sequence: CAISDNRGLDEKLFF. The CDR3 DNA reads TGTGCCATCAGTGACAACCGGGGCTTAGATGAAAAACTGTTTTTT.

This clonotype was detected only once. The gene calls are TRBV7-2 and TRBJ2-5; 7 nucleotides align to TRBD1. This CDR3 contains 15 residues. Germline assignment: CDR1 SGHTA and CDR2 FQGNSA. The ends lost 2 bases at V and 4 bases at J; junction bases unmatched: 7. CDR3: CASSLRGGRGETQYF. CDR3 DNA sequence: TGTGCCAGCAGCTTACGAGGGGGCAGAGGAGAGACCCAGTACTTC.

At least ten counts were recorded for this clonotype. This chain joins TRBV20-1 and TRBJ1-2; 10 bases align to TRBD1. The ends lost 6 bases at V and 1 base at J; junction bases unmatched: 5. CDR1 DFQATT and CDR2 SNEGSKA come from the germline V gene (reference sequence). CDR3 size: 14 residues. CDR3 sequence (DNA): TGCAGTGCATTGTGGGACAGGGGTAACTATGGCTACACCTTC. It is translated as CSALWDRGNYGYTF.

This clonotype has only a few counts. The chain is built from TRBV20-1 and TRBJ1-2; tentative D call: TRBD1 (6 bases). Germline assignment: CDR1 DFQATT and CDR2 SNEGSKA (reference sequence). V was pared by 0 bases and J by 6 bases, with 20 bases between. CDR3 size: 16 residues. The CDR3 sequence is CSARDQNLRTAHGYTF. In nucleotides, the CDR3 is TGCAGTGCTAGAGATCAAAACCTTAGGACAGCGCATGGCTACACCTTC.

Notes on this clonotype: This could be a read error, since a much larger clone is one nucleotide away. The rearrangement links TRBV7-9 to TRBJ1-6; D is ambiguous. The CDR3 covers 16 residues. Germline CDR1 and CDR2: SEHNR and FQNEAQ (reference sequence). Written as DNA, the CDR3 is TGTGCCGGCAGCCACTCCCTCGGGCTTGGGAATTCACCCCTCCACTTT. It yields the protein CAGSHSLGLGNSPLHF.